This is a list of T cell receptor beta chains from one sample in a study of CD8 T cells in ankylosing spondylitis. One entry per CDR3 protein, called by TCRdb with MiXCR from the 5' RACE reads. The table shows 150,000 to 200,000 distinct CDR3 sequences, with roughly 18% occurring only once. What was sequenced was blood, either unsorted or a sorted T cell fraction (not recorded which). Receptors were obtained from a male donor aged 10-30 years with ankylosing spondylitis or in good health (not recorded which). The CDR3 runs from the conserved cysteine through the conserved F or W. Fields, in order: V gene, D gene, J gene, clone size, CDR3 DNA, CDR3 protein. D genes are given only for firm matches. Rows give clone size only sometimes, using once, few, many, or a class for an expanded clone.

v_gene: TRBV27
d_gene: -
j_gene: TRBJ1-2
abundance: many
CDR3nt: TGTGCCAGCAGTTTGGGCAGGGGCTATGGCTACACCTTC
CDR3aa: CASSLGRGYGYTF

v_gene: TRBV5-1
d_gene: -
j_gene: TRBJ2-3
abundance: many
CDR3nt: TGCGCCAGCAGCTTGGCTCTGGGCTTCACAGATACGCAGTATTTT
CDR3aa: CASSLALGFTDTQYF

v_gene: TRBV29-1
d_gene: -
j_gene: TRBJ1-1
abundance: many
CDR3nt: TGCAGCGTTTCCCTACCCGGGACACTGAACACTGAAGCTTTCTTT
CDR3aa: CSVSLPGTLNTEAFF

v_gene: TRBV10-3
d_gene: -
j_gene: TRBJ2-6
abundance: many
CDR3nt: TGTGCCATCAGCCCACAGCGCTCTGGGGCCAACGTCCTGACTTTC
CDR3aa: CAISPQRSGANVLTF

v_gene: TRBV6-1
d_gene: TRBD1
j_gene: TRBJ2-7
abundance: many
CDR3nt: TGTGCCAGCAGTGAAGGGGGGACAGGGAGGAAAGAGCAGTACTTC
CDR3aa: CASSEGGTGRKEQYF

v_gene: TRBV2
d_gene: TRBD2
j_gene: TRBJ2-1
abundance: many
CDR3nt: TGTGCCAGCAGTGATACTAGCGGACCCTACAATGAGCAGTTCTTC
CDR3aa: CASSDTSGPYNEQFF

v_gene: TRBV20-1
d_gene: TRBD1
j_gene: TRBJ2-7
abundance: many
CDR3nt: TGCAGTGCTAGAGATCCAGGGGGCGTTCCGAACTACGAGCAGTACTTC
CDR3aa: CSARDPGGVPNYEQYF

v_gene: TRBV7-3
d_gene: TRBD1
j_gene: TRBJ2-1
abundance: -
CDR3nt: TGTGCCAGCAGCAAACAGGGGGCTAGGGACAATGAGCAGTTCTTC
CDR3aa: CASSKQGARDNEQFF

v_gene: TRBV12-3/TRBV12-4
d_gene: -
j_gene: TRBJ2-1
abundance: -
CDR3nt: TGTGCCAGCAGAGGAGTAGGTGAGCAGTTCTTC
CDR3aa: CASRGVGEQFF

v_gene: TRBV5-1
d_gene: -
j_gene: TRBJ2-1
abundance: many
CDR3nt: TGCGCCAGCAGCTGGGGTAGCAGCAATGAGCAGTTCTTC
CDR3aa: CASSWGSSNEQFF

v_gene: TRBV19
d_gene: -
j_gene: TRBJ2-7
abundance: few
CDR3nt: TGTGCCAGTAGTTCTACGGCAGGGGGGCGCGAGCAGTACTTC
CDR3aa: CASSSTAGGREQYF

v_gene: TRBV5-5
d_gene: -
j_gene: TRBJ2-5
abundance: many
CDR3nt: TGTGCCAGCAGCTACGGAAGCCAAGAGACCCAGTACTTC
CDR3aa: CASSYGSQETQYF

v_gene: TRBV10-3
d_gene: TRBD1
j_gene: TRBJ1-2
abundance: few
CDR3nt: TGTGCCATCAGTGAGGGACAGGACTATGGCTACACCTTC
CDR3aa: CAISEGQDYGYTF

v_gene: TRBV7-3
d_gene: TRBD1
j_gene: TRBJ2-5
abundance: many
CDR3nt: TGTGCCAGCAGCTATTTTGCGGACAGGGAAGAGACCCAGTACTTC
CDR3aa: CASSYFADREETQYF

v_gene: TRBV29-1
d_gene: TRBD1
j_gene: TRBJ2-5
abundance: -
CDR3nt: TGCAGCGTTGCTACGGGACAGGCCCAAGAGACCCAGTACTTC
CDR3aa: CSVATGQAQETQYF

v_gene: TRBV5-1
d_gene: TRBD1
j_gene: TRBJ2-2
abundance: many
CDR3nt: TGCGCCAGCAGCCGGACAGGGGGCACCGGGGAGCTGTTTTTT
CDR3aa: CASSRTGGTGELFF

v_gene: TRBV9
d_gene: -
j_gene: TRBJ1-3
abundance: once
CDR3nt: TGTGCCAGCAGGACCGGGACCTCTGGAAACACCATATATTTT
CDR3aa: CASRTGTSGNTIYF

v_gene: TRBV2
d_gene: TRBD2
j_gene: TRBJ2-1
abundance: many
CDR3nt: TGTGCCAGCAGTGATCCCACTTTAGCGGGAGTTGCCTACAATGAGCAGTTCTTC
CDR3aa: CASSDPTLAGVAYNEQFF

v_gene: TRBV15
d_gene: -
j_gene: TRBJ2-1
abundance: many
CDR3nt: TGTGCCACCAGCGAGGGACGTAAGGGCCGGAATGAGCAGTTCTTC
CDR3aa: CATSEGRKGRNEQFF

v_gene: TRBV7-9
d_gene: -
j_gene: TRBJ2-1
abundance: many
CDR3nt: TGTGCCAGCAGCGGCCACAGGGTCCGAGTCTACAATGAGCAGTTCTTC
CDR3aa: CASSGHRVRVYNEQFF

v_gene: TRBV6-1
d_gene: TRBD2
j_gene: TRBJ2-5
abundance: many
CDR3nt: TGTGCCAGCAGTGAAGAACTAGCGGGACCACAAGAGACCCAGTACTTC
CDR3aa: CASSEELAGPQETQYF

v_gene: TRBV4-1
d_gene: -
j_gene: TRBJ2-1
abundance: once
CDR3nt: TGCGCCAGCAGCACAGGAAGCAATGAGCAGTTCTTC
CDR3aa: CASSTGSNEQFF

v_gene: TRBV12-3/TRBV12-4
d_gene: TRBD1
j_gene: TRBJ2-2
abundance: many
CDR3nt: TGTGCCAGCAGTGTTGTTTTACAGGGGTGGACCGGGGAGCTGTTTTTT
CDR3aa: CASSVVLQGWTGELFF

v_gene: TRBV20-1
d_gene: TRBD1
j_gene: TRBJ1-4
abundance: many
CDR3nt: TGCAGTGCCAGGGGGGGGCATGAAAAACTGTTTTTT
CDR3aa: CSARGGHEKLFF

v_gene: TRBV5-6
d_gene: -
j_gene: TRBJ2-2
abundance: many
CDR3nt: TGTGCCAGCAGCCAGGACCCAGGGGCGATCGGGGAGCTGTTTTTT
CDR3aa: CASSQDPGAIGELFF

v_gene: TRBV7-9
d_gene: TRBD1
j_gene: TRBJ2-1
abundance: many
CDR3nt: TGTGCCAGCAGCTTAGCACAGGGGGCCGATGAGCAGTTCTTC
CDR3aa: CASSLAQGADEQFF

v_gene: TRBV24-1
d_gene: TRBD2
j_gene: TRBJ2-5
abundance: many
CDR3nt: TGTGCCACCAGTGATCCCGTAGCGGGAGGGCCTGGGACCCAGTACTTC
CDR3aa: CATSDPVAGGPGTQYF

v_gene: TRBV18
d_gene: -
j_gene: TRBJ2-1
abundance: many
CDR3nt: TGTGCCACCGACCAAGGCCCCTACAATGAGCAGTTCTTC
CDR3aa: CATDQGPYNEQFF

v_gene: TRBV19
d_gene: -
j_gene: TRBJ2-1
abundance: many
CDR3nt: TGTGCCACTGGTCGTTACAATGAGCAGTTCTTC
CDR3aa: CATGRYNEQFF

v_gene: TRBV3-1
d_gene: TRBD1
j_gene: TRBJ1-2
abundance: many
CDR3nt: TGTGCCAGCAGCCAAGGGGACAGGGGTTTTGCTGGCTACACCTTC
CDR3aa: CASSQGDRGFAGYTF

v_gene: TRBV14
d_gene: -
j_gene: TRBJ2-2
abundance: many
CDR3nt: TGTGCCAGCAGCCAGCGGGCGTCCGGGGCCGGGGAGCTGTTTTTT
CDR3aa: CASSQRASGAGELFF

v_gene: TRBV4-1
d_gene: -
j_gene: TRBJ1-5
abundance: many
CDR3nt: TGCGCCAGCAGCCGCAGGCTAAATCAGCCCCAGCATTTT
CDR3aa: CASSRRLNQPQHF

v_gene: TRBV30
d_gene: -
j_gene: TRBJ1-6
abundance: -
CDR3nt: TGTGCCTGGAGTGACAGCTATAATTCACCCCTCCACTTT
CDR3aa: CAWSDSYNSPLHF

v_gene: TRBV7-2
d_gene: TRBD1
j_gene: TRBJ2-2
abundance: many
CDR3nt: TGTGCCAGCAGCTTCCCCGACAGGGGGCTAGTCGGGGAGCTGTTTTTT
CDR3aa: CASSFPDRGLVGELFF

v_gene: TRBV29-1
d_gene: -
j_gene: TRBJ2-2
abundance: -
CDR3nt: TGCAGCGTTGGGAGGACTGATTTAACGAACACCGGGGAGCTGTTTTTT
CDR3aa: CSVGRTDLTNTGELFF

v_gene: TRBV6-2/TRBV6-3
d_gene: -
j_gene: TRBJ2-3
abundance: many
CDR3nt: TGTGCCAGCAGGAAGGGCATCACAGATACGCAGTATTTT
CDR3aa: CASRKGITDTQYF

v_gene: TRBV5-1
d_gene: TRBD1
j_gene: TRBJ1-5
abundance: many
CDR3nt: TGCGCCAGCAGCTTTGAGGGGGCTCAGCCCCAGCATTTT
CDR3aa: CASSFEGAQPQHF

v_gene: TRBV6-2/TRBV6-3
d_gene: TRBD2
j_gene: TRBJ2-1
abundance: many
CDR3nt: TGTGCCAGCAGTTACTCTGCGGGAGGACAGTTCTTC
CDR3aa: CASSYSAGGQFF

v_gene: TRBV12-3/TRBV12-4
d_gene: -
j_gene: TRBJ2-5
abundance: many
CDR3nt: TGTGCCAGCAGCCCATTCCGGGGCCAAGAGACCCAGTACTTC
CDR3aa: CASSPFRGQETQYF

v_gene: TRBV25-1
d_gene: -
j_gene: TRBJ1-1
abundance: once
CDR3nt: TGTGCCAGCAGTGAATATCTGGGGGGCTCTTTTAAAGCTTTCTTT
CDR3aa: CASSEYLGGSFKAFF

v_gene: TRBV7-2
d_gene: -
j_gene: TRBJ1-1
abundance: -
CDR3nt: TGTGCCAGCAGCCCTCGAATTACGGGACGGAGCTCCGACACTGAAGCTTTCTTT
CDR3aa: CASSPRITGRSSDTEAFF

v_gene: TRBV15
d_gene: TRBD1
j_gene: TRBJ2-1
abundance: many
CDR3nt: TGTGCCACCAGCACCCGGGACAGCCACTACAATGAGCAGTTCTTC
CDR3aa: CATSTRDSHYNEQFF

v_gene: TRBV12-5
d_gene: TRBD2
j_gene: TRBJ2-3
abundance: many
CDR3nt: TGTGCTAGTGGTGTCGGACTAGCGCACAGCACAGATACGCAGTATTTT
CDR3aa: CASGVGLAHSTDTQYF

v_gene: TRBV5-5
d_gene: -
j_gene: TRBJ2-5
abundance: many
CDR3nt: TGTGCCAGCAGCCCACGGACGGAAGAGACCCAGTACTTC
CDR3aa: CASSPRTEETQYF

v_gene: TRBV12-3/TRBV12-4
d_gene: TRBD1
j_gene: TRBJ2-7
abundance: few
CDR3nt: TGTGCCAGCAGTGCGCAGTCCGGGACAGGGTCAGTCCGGCAGTACTTC
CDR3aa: CASSAQSGTGSVRQYF

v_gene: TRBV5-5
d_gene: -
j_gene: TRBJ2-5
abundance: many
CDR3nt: TGTGCCAGCAGCCAGCTTGGGGAGACCCAGTACTTC
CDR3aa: CASSQLGETQYF

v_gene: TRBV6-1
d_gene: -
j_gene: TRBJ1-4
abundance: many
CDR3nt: TGTGCCAGCTCGTATGGACAGACTGCAACTAATGAAAAACTGTTTTTT
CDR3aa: CASSYGQTATNEKLFF

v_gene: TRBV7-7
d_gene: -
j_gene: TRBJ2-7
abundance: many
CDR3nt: TGTGCCAGCAGCATGGGTCCCTCGGGGGAGCAGTACTTC
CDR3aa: CASSMGPSGEQYF

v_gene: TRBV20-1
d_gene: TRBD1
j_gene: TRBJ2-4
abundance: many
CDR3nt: TGCAGTGCCCCCGGGACAGGGAGAGACATTCAGTACTTC
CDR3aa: CSAPGTGRDIQYF

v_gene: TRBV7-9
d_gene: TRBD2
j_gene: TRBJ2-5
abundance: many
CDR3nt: TGTGCCGGTATAGCGGGGGACCAAGAGACCCAGTACTTC
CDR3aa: CAGIAGDQETQYF

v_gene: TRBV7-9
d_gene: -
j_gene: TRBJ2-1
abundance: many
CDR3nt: TGTGCCAGCAGCTTAGGATTAGGGACAAGGGGTAATGAGCAGTTCTTC
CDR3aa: CASSLGLGTRGNEQFF

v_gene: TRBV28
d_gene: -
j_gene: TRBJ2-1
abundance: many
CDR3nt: TGTGCCAGCAGTCGTGAGGGGAGGCACAATGAGCAGTTCTTC
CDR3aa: CASSREGRHNEQFF

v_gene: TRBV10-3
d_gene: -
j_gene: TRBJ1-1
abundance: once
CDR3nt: TGTGCCATGGGACACCAGAACACTGAAGCTTTCTTT
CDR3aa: CAMGHQNTEAFF

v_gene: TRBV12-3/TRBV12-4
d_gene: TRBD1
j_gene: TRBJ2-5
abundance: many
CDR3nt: TGTGCCAGCAGTTCAAGGGCAGGGGGCAGGGAGACCCAGTACTTC
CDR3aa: CASSSRAGGRETQYF